The 14 T cell receptor beta chains below come from one sample, sequenced in a study of OX40 agonist ivuxolimab in advanced cancers. Libraries were constructed by the immunoSEQ multiplex PCR assay. Sourced from immuneACCESS, this table was stored by TCRdb with only in-frame sequences that have V and J called. A share of the clones is absent; for the studies checked, an unresolved V gene accounts for under half, and the remainder has no known explanation. The sample profile shows roughly 91,000 clones; roughly 95% of them were found once. The biggest ten clones account for around 2% of the sample. The sample here was CD4+ or CD8+ T cells sorted from blood, taken in a trial of the OX40 agonist ivuxolimab. All receptors derive from an adult with an advanced solid tumor such as melanoma, head and neck, liver or kidney cancer.

This chain connects TRBV2 to TRBJ2-7; tentative D call: TRBD1 (5 bases). The CDR3 totals 12 residues. The V and J ends lost 8 bases and 1 base respectively, with 9 bases between them. Germline V gene lookup returns CDR1 SNHLY and CDR2 FYNNEI. In DNA, the CDR3 is TGTGCCAGCCTCCCAGGGTCCTACGAGCAGTACTTC. This encodes CASLPGSYEQYF.

The chain's CDR3 is CASSAGTGSAAFF. The CDR3, as DNA: TGTGCCAGCAGTGCGGGGACAGGATCGGCAGCTTTCTTT. The chain recombines TRBV6-5 with TRBJ1-1; 8 bases align to TRBD1. CDR1 and CDR2 from the germline V gene are MNHEY and SVGAGI. The CDR3 length is 13 residues. Losses at the gene ends were 5 bases for V and 10 bases for J; bases not matched to a gene: 9.

This clone was seen once. CDR3 protein: CASSGTAETQYF. As DNA, the CDR3 is TGTGCCAGCAGCGGTACCGCAGAGACCCAGTACTTC. This sequence joins TRBV7-9 and TRBJ2-5; no clear D gene. V lost 5 bases, J lost 4 bases, and 8 bases lay in between. The CDR3 runs 12 residues. Germline V gene lookup returns CDR1 SEHNR and CDR2 FQNEAQ (reference sequence).

The CDR3 nucleotides read TGTGCCACCAGGGGAGAGGGGTCCTACGAGCAGTACTTC. Translated: CATRGEGSYEQYF. The V and J genes are TRBV15 and TRBJ2-7, with D perhaps matching TRBD1 or TRBD2 (5 bases each). Trimming took off 6 bases at V and 1 base at J, with 10 bases between the two ends. The V gene's germline CDR1 is LNHNV and CDR2 YYDKDF (reference sequence). The CDR3 has 13 amino acids. Full variable domain (outside the CDR3, taken from reference TRBV15 and TRBJ2-7): DAMVIQNPRYQVTQFGKPVTLSCSQTLNHNVMYWYQQKSSQAPKLLFHYYDKDFNNEADTPDNFQSRRPNTSFCFLDIRSPGLGDTAMYLCATRGEGSYEQYFGPGTRLTVT.

V and J are TRBV4-3 and TRBJ1-5; D not certain. Germline CDR1 is LGHNA and CDR2 is YSLEER. Trimming stripped 1 base from V and 4 bases from J, with 8 bases between. CDR3 length equals 14 residues. This chain's CDR3 is CASSQVRNNQPQHF. As DNA, the CDR3 is TGCGCCAGCAGCCAAGTCCGGAATAATCAGCCCCAGCATTTT.

The genes are TRBV7-8 and TRBJ2-1; 7 bases map to TRBD2. This CDR3 region has 17 residues. The germline V gene has CDR1 SGHVS and CDR2 FQNEAQ. The junction had 10 bases not matched to a gene; V was cut back by 1 base and J by 4 bases. CDR3 region: CASSLVSGATPYNEQFF. The CDR3 DNA reads as TGTGCCAGCAGCTTAGTCAGCGGGGCGACGCCTTACAATGAGCAGTTCTTC.

The genes are TRBV4-1 and TRBJ1-3; D not resolved. The CDR3 spans 16 residues. Germline values: CDR1 MGHRA, CDR2 YSYEKL. Trimming cost V 1 base and J 0 bases, with 10 bases left between them. As DNA, the CDR3 is TGCGCCAGCAGCCAAGTCATCCATACCTCTGGAAACACCATATATTTT. It is translated as CASSQVIHTSGNTIYF.

Here the CDR3 reads CASSDDGGEEETQYF. As DNA, the CDR3 is TGTGCCAGCAGCGACGACGGTGGTGAGGAAGAGACCCAGTACTTC. The rearrangement joins TRBV9 to TRBJ2-5; D remains unclear. Germline CDR1 and CDR2: SGDLS and YYNGEE. V lost 3 bases and J lost 3, with 15 bases in between. This CDR3 is built from 15 residues.

V is TRBV5-1 and J is TRBJ2-7; no definite D call. This CDR3 is built from 12 residues. V dropped 8 bases and J dropped 3 bases, with 12 bases sitting between them. Germline V CDR1 and CDR2: SGHRS, YFSETQ. The CDR3 sequence is CARKDDGYEQYF. The CDR3 DNA reads TGCGCCAGAAAAGACGACGGCTACGAGCAGTACTTC.

The gene calls are TRBV7-2 and TRBJ1-5; weak D call: TRBD1 (5 bases). V lost 3 bases and J lost 0, with 12 bases in between. The length of the CDR3 is 16 residues. Germline V gene sequence: CDR1 SGHTA, CDR2 FQGNSA. The chain's CDR3 is CASSLEGLYSNQPQHF. The CDR3 region has the DNA TGTGCCAGCAGCTTGGAGGGGCTATATAGCAATCAGCCCCAGCATTTT.

This chain connects TRBV19 to TRBJ1-2; a weak D match, TRBD1 (5 bases). Between the trimmed V and J ends, which lost 0 bases and 10 bases, there was a span of 12 bases. Germline-derived CDR1 and CDR2 are LNHDA and SQIVND (reference sequence). CDR3 length equals 13 residues. CDR3 protein: CASSIEQGTVYTF. The CDR3 DNA is TGTGCCAGTAGTATAGAGCAGGGCACCGTCTACACCTTC.

J is TRBJ2-7 and V is TRBV30; D ambiguous. The CDR3 has 11 residues. Germline lookup yields CDR1 GTSNPN and CDR2 SVGIG (reference sequence). The CDR3: CAASRIHEQYF. CDR3 in DNA: TGTGCTGCGAGTCGAATCCACGAGCAGTACTTC.

This clone was observed a few times. The chain joins TRBV29-1 to TRBJ2-4; D gene unclear. CDR3 length: 13 amino acids. V was clipped by 3 bases and J by 9 bases, with 15 bases between them. Per the germline V gene, CDR1 is SQVTM and CDR2 is ANQGSEA. The CDR3 coding sequence is TGCAGCGTTGAGTACGGAGATAACAGCATTCAGTACTTC. This encodes CSVEYGDNSIQYF.

The chain couples TRBV6-1 to TRBJ1-2, with 9 bases identical to TRBD1. The V gene end was trimmed by 7 bases and the J gene end by 4 bases; junction bases not matched to a gene: 7. CDR3 length equals 14 residues. CDR1 and CDR2 from the germline V gene are MNHNS and SASEGT. CDR3 DNA: TGTGCCAGCACCTCCGGGACAGGGTTCTATGGCTACACCTTC. Residues: CASTSGTGFYGYTF.